This T cell receptor beta chain derives from a study of blood T cell repertoires in COVID-19. At the level of the study: Sources were T cells, B-cell-depleted T cells, or PBMCs; the material itself was cDNA or gDNA.

The trim removed 0 bases at V and 5 bases at J, leaving 1 base unmatched. The CDR3 runs 15 residues. From germline, CDR1 is LNHNV and CDR2 YYDKDF (reference sequence). Methods used by the authors: Estimated nucleated cell counts came from reference gene primer amplification. Libraries were prepared by immunoSEQ multiplex PCR; TCRdb keeps only in-frame clonotypes and omits some of them. V and J calls and clone size follow that table, whereas D and trimming were derived from the DNA. The sample includes hundreds of thousands of clones, roughly 90% seen only once; the top ten take about 11%. The sequenced sample was peripheral blood. The chain carries TRBV15 and TRBJ2-1; 10 nucleotides agree with TRBD2. This clonotype originated in a woman under 40 with COVID-19, enrolled during active disease. CDR3 in DNA: TGTGCCACCAGCAGAGATGGACTAGCGGACAATGAGCAGTTCTTC. It translates to CATSRDGLADNEQFF.